This T cell receptor beta chain came from a study of blood T cell repertoires in COVID-19. Study-level background: In each case, the material was cDNA or gDNA derived from T cells, B-cell-depleted T cells, or PBMCs.

This CDR3 contains 12 residues. V was cut by 6 bases and J by 5 bases, with 10 bases left in between. Germline CDR1 reads MNHEY; CDR2 reads SVGEGT. Produced via immunoSEQ multiplex PCR; TCRdb's table is partial and in-frame only. This table has roughly 190,000 clones, more than 70% appearing once. Sample: peripheral blood. J is TRBJ1-2 and V is TRBV6-2 or TRBV6-3; D gene unclear. The clonotype comes from a man aged 40-49 years with active or convalescent COVID-19. The CDR3 region is CASSLAGYGYTF. CDR3 sequence (DNA): TGTGCCAGCAGCCTAGCCGGGTATGGCTACACCTTC.